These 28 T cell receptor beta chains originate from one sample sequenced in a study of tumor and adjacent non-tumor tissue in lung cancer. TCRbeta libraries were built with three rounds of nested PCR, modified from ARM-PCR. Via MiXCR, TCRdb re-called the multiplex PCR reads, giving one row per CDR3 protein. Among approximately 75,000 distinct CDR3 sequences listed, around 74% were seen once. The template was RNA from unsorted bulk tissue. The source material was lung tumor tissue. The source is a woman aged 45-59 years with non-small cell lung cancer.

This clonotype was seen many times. The CDR3 sequence: CASSLGGVAGLGEQFF. In nucleotides, the CDR3 is TGTGCCAGCAGCCTCGGTGGGGTAGCGGGATTAGGTGAGCAGTTCTTC. The chain combines TRBV11-2 with TRBJ2-1, with 8 bases aligning to TRBD2. CDR3 size: 16 residues. V shed 5 bases, J shed 9 bases, and the junction held 15 bases outside the gene matches. Germline CDR1 and CDR2: SGHAT and FQNNGV.

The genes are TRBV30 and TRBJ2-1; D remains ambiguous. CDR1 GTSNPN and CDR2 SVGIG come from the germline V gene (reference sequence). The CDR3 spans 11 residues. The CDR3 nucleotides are TGTGTCAGGAGTGTAATATATGAGCAGTTCTTC. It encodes CVRSVIYEQFF. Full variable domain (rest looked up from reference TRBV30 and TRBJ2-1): SQTIHQWPATLVQPVGSPLSLECTVEGTSNPNLYWYRQAAGRGLQLLFYSVGIGQISSEVPQNLSASRPQDRQFILSSKKLLLSDSGFYLCVRSVIYEQFFGPGTRLTVL.

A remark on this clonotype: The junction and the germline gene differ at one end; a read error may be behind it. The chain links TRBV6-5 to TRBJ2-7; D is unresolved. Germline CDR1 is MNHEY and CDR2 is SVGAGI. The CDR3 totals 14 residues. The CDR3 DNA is TGTGCCAGCAGTCTATACGGCAACTCCTACGAGCACTACTTC. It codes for CASSLYGNSYEHYF.

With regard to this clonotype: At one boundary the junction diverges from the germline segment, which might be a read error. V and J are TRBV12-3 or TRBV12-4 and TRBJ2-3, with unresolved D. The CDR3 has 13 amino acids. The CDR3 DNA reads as TGTGCCATCAGTTTAATCAGGAAGGATACGCAGTATTTT. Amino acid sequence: CAISLIRKDTQYF.

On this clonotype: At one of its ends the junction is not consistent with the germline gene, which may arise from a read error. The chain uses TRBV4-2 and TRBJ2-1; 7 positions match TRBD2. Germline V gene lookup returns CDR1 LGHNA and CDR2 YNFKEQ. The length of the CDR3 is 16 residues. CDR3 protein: CASSQTRDYKTNEEFF. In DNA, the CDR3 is TGTGCCAGCAGCCAAACCCGGGACTACAAAACCAATGAGGAGTTCTTC.

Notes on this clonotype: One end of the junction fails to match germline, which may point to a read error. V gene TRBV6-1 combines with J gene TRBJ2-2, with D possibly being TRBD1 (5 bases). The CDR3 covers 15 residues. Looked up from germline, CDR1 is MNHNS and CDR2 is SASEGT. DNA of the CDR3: TGCGCCAGCAGTGAAAAATGGGGCAGTCCCGGGGAGCTGTTTTTT. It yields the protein CASSEKWGSPGELFF.

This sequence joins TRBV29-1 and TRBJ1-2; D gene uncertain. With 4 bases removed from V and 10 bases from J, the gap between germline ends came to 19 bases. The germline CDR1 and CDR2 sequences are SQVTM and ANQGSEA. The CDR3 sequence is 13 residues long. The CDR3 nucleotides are TGCAGCGTTGTGTACAGCGAAGGACTTGACTACACCTTC. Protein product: CSVVYSEGLDYTF.

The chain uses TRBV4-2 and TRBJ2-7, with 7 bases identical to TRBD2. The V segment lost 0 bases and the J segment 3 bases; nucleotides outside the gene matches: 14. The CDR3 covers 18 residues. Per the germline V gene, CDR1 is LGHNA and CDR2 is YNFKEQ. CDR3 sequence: CASSQEELAIEDRYEQYF. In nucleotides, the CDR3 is TGTGCCAGCAGCCAAGAAGAACTAGCGATAGAAGACCGCTACGAGCAGTACTTC.

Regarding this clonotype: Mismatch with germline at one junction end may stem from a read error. The CDR3 protein is CGSSPDGGSETRYF. The CDR3 DNA reads as TGTGGCAGCAGCCCGGACGGGGGATCGGAGACCCGGTACTTC. The chain recombines TRBV7-3 with TRBJ2-5; D is perhaps TRBD2 (6 bases). The germline CDR1 and CDR2 sequences are SGHTA and FQGTGA. The CDR3 runs to 14 residues.

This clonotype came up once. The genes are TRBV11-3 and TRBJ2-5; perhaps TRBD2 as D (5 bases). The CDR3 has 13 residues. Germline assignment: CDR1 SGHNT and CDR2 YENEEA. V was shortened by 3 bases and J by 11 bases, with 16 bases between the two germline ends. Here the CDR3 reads CASSFALGEAQYF. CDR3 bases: TGTGCCAGCAGCTTTGCTCTGGGAGAGGCTCAGTACTTC.

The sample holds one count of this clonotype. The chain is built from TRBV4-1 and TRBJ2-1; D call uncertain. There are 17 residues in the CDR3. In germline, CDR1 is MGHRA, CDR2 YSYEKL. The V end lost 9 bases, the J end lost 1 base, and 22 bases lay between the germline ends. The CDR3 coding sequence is TGCGCCAGTGGCCTCAGCTCATTGTACGGTTCCTACAATGAGCAGTTCTTC. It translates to CASGLSSLYGSYNEQFF.

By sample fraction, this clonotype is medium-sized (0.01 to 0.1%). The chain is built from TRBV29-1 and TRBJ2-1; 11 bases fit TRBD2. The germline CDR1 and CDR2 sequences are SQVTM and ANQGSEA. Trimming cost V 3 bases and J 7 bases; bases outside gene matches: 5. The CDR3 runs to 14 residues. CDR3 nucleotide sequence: TGCAGCGTTGAGGAATTAGCGGGAGGGAATGAGCAGTTCTTC. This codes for CSVEELAGGNEQFF.

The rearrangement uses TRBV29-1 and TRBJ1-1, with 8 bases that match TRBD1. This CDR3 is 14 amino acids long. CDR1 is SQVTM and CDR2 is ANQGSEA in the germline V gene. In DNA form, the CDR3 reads TGCAGTATTGCGGGGGGACAGGACAACACTGAAGCTTTCTTT. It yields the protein CSIAGGQDNTEAFF.

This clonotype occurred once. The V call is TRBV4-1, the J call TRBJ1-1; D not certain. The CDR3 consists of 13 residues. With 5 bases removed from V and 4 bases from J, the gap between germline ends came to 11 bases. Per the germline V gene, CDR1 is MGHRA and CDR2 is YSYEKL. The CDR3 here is CASSLDSCTEAFF. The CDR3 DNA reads TGCGCCAGCAGCTTGGACTCGTGCACTGAAGCTTTCTTT.

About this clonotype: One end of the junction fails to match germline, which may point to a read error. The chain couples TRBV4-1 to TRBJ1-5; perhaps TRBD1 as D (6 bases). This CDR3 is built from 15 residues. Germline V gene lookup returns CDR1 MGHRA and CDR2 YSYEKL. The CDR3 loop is CASSQDGGSNQSQHF. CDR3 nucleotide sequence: TGTGCCAGTAGCCAAGATGGGGGCAGCAATCAGTCCCAGCATTTT.

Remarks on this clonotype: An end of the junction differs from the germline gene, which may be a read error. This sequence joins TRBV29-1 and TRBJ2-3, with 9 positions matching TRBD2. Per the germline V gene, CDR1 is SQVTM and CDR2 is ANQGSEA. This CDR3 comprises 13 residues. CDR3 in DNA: TGTAGCGTTGAGGTTGCGGGAGGGCGTACGCAGTTTTTT. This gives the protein CSVEVAGGRTQFF.

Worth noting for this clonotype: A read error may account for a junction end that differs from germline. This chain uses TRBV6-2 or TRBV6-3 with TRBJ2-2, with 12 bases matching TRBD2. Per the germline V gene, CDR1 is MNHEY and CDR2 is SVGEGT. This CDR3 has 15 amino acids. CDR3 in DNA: TGTCCCAGCAGACTAGCGGGAGTGGACACCGGGGAGCTCTTTTTT. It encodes CPSRLAGVDTGELFF.

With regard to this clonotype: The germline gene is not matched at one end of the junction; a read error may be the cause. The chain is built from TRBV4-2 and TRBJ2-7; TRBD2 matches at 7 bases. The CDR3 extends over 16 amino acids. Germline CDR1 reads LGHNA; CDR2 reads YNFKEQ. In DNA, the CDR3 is TGTGCCAGCAGCCAAGATGGGGCTGGCGGGAGTTACGAGCACTACTTC. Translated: CASSQDGAGGSYEHYF.

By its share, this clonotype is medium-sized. The DNA for the CDR3 is TGCGCCAGCAGCCAAGTGATTTATAGCAATCAGCCCCAGCATTTT. As protein: CASSQVIYSNQPQHF. V usage is TRBV4-1 and J usage is TRBJ1-5; D unresolved. Per germline, CDR1 MGHRA and CDR2 YSYEKL. The CDR3 totals 15 residues. Trimming took 1 base from V and 0 from J, leaving 7 bases between them.

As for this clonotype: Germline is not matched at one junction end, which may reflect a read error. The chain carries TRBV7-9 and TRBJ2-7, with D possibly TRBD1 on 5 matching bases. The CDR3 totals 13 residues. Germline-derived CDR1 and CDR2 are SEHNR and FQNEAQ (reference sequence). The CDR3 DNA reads TGTGTCAGCAGCCCCACAGGACCCCTGGAGCAGTACTTC. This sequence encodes CVSSPTGPLEQYF.

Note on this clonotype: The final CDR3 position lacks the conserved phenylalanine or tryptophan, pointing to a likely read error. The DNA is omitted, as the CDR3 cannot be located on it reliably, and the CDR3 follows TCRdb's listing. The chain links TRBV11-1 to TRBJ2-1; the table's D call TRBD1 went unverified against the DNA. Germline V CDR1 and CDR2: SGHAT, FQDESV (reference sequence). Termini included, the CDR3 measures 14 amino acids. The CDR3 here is CASSLRGGRYVQFS.

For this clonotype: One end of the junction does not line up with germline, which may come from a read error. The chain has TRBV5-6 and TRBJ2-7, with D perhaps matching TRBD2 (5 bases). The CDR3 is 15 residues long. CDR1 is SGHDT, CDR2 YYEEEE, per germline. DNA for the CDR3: TGTGCCGGCAGCTTGTGGAGGCAGTTTACCTACGAGCACTACTTC. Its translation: CAGSLWRQFTYEHYF.

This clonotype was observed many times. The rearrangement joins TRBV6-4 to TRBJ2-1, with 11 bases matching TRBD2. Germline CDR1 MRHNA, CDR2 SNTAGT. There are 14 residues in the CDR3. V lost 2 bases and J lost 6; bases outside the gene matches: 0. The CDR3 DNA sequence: TGTGCCAGCAGTGACGGGACTAGCGGCAATGAGCAGTTCTTC. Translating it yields CASSDGTSGNEQFF.

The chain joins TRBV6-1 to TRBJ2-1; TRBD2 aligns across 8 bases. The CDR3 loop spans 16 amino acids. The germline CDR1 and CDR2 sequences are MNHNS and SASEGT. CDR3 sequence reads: CVSSEALAVGGNEQFF. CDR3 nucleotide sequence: TGTGTCAGTAGTGAAGCACTAGCGGTAGGAGGAAATGAGCAGTTCTTC.

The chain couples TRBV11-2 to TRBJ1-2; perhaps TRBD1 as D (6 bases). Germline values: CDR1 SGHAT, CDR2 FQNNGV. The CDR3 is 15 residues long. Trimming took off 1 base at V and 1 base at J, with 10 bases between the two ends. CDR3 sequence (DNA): TGTGCCAGCAGCTTAGGGCAGGACAGTAACTATGGCTACACCTTC. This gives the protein CASSLGQDSNYGYTF.

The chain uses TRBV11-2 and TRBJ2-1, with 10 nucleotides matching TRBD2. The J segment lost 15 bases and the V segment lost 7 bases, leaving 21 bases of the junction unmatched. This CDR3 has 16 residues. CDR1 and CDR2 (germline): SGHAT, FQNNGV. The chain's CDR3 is CASKRTSGRSYNELFF. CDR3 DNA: TGTGCCAGCAAGAGGACTAGCGGAAGGTCCTACAATGAACTGTTCTTC. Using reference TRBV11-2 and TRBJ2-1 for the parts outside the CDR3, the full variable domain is EAGVAQSPRYKIIEKRQSVAFWCNPISGHATLYWYQQILGQGPKLLIQFQNNGVVDDSQLPKDRFSAERLKGVDSTLKIQPAKLEDSAVYLCASKRTSGRSYNELFFGPGTRLTVL.

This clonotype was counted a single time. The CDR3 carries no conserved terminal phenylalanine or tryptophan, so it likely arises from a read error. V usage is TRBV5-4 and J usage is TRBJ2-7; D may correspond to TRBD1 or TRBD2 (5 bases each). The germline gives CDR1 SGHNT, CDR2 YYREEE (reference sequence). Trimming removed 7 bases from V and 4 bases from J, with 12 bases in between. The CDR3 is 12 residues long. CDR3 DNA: TGTGCCAGCTGTCGGGACCTATACGAGCAGTACTAC. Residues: CASCRDLYEQYY.

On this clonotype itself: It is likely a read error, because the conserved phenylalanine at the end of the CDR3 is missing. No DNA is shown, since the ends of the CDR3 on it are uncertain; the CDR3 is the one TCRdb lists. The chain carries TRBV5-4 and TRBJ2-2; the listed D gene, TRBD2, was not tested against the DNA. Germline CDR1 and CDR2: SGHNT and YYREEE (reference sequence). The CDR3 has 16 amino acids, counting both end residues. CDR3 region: CASSPAGGPNTGELVV.